This T cell receptor (beta chain) emerged from a study of T cells in Graves' hyperthyroidism and ophthalmopathy. Across the whole study: Specimen type is peripheral blood, collected at initial diagnosis prior to any treatment. General study results and limits: From stable hyperthyroidism, ophthalmopathy was set apart by a 13 V-J model.

Template material for amplifying TCR beta CDR3 regions consisted of RNA transcripts. RT-PCR in the first round (using the HTBI primer set) targeted the TCR CDR3. TCRdb processed the multiplex PCR reads anew with MiXCR; each CDR3 protein has one entry. The repertoire has 600,000 to 850,000 distinct CDR3 sequences, around a sixth of them found once; the top ten carry over 15%. V shed 3 bases and J shed 7 bases, with 12 bases lying between them. This CDR3 has 13 amino acids. CDR1 and CDR2 (germline): KGHSH, LQKENI. This clonotype was seen at least ten times. The antigen remains unidentified. Diagnoses were made from clinical symptoms, serum measures (thyroxine and TRAb), thyroid ultrasound and orbital computed tomography.

The rearrangement links TRBV18 to TRBJ1-1; D unresolved. Sequenced: blood. This receptor was obtained from a woman in her 50s with Graves' hyperthyroidism that later progressed to Graves' ophthalmopathy. In nucleotides, the CDR3 is TGTGCCAGCTCACCGGAAAATGTAGATGAAGCTTTCTTT. Translating it yields CASSPENVDEAFF.